This entry lists 2 T cell receptor beta chains sequenced from one sample in a study of control samples from healthy donors and cancer patients. Produced via immunoSEQ multiplex PCR; TCRdb's table is partial and in-frame only. The sample yields over 100,000 clones, around 90% seen once. The sequenced sample was blood. Receptors originate from a man aged 40-55 years in good health.

J is TRBJ2-7 and V is TRBV10-3; D gene unclear. The CDR3 sequence is 12 residues long. The V gene's germline CDR1 is ENHRY and CDR2 SYGVKD. Trimming took 2 bases from V and 3 from J, leaving 5 bases between them. The CDR3 here is CAISETDYEQYF. The CDR3 nucleotides read TGTGCCATCAGTGAGACGGACTACGAGCAGTACTTC.

The chain recombines TRBV18 with TRBJ1-5; D remains unclear. The CDR3 is made up of 14 amino acids. Germline V gene data show CDR1 as KGHSH and CDR2 as LQKENI. V shed 3 bases and J shed 2 bases, with 8 bases lying between them. CDR3 protein: CASSPLGGNQPQHF. The CDR3 nucleotides are TGTGCCAGCTCACCCCTCGGTGGCAATCAGCCCCAGCATTTT.